This T cell receptor (beta chain) originates from a study of cytomegalovirus exposure and HLA in healthy donors. Whole-study findings and limits: A likely sequencing artifact accounted for one observed cluster of highly shared sequence variants. The classifier reportedly diagnosed cytomegalovirus status with high sensitivity and specificity. Specificity for CMV antigens was confirmed in vitro for three of the CMV-associated chains. CMV serostatus was the only recorded immune exposure for donors.

This CDR3 contains 14 residues. Germline lookup yields CDR1 LNHNV and CDR2 YYDKDF (reference sequence). V trimming: 9 bases; J trimming: 3 bases; junction bases outside the gene matches: 8. It was with 60 Vbeta and 13 Jbeta primers that the PCR ran. The method was immunoSEQ multiplex PCR; TCRdb's version includes in-frame clones alone and lacks a portion of them. The sample shows more than 90,000 clones, approximately 81% of them seen only once. Turning to this clone: What it recognizes is unknown.

This TCR derives from a woman between 35 and 50 years old in good health and CMV-seronegative. V is TRBV15 and J is TRBJ2-1, with 7 positions matching TRBD2. The specimen sequenced was PBMCs. CDR3 residues: CATMLADYYNEQFF. DNA of the CDR3: TGTGCCACTATGCTAGCGGATTACTACAATGAGCAGTTCTTC.